This paragraph reports one T cell receptor (beta chain). V lost 1 base and J 1 base, leaving 7 bases between the germline ends. The CDR3 loop spans 14 amino acids. Germline V gene lookup returns CDR1 SGHRS and CDR2 YFSETQ. Everyone who took part was roughly 18 to 89 years old, and they came from 24 US areas. Participants were placed into cohorts based on the clinical history they reported. In Cohort 3, a recovered donor had either two negative PCRs, clearance, or symptom resolution. The table came from immunoSEQ multiplex PCR; TCRdb's copy has only in-frame clones and leaves some out. The repertoire includes 300,000 to 350,000 clones, 80% to 90% of them detected once, and 2.2% sits in the top ten. This sample was taken from a study of blood T cell repertoires in COVID-19. Study-wide background: Sites across the United States, Italy and Spain contributed samples from acute and convalescent COVID-19.

The genes are TRBV5-1 and TRBJ2-3; TRBD1 might be the D (6 bases). The source material was PBMCs or T cells enriched from blood (not recorded which). The clonotype originates from a man aged 25-45 years who had recovered from COVID-19. The CDR3 region is CASSLNRGTDTQYF. The CDR3 nucleotides read TGCGCCAGCAGCTTGAACAGGGGCACAGATACGCAGTATTTT.